Presented here are 27 T cell receptor beta chains from one specimen sequenced in a study of response to subunit inactivated influenza vaccine. A single record per CDR3 protein comes from TCRdb applying MiXCR to the RT-PCR reads. The repertoire holds around 600,000 distinct CDR3 sequences, around 11% seen once, with around 10% in the top ten. The sample was also reused in another study, on T cells expressing NK-cell markers. That work contributes: UMI-tagged 5'RACE template switching yielded the TCR beta cDNA.

The sequenced sample was PBMCs from blood, obtained on the day of vaccination. The receptors shown here come from a man aged 45-65 years who received an inactivated influenza vaccine.

This clonotype has a handful of counts. The gene calls are TRBV6-2 or TRBV6-3 and TRBJ2-7, with 7 bases aligning to TRBD1. The CDR3 totals 14 residues. The V gene end was trimmed by 0 bases and the J gene end by 2 bases; junction bases not matched to a gene: 1. The germline CDR1 and CDR2 sequences are MNHEY and SVGEGT. The CDR3 is CASSYSGTAYEQYF. CDR3 in DNA: TGTGCCAGCAGTTACTCCGGGACAGCCTACGAGCAGTACTTC.

This sequence joins TRBV15 and TRBJ1-2, with a weak D call TRBD1 (5 bases). Germline values: CDR1 LNHNV, CDR2 YYDKDF (reference sequence). The CDR3 is 13 amino acids. Trimming took off 5 bases at V and 9 bases at J, with 16 bases between the two ends. The CDR3 reads CATSDLIPDSYTF. In DNA form, the CDR3 reads TGTGCCACCAGCGACCTAATCCCGGACAGCTACACCTTC. Together with reference TRBV15 and TRBJ1-2, the CDR3 gives the full variable domain: DAMVIQNPRYQVTQFGKPVTLSCSQTLNHNVMYWYQQKSSQAPKLLFHYYDKDFNNEADTPDNFQSRRPNTSFCFLDIRSPGLGDTAMYLCATSDLIPDSYTFGSGTRLTVV.

This clonotype has at least ten counts. V usage is TRBV4-3 and J usage is TRBJ2-7; weak D call: TRBD2 (6 bases). Trimming stripped 0 bases from V and 0 bases from J, with 9 bases between. CDR1 and CDR2 from the germline V gene are LGHNA and YSLEER. The CDR3 is made up of 15 amino acids. The CDR3 DNA reads as TGCGCCAGCAGCCAAGATCGGGGGTACTCCTACGAGCAGTACTTC. Encoded protein: CASSQDRGYSYEQYF.

The rearrangement joins TRBV18 to TRBJ2-5, with TRBD1 as a possible D gene (5 bases). Germline V gene lookup returns CDR1 KGHSH and CDR2 LQKENI. Trimming pared 3 bases from V and 2 bases from J, leaving 13 bases between. This CDR3 is 15 amino acids long. The CDR3 sequence is CASSPRTTPQETQYF. Here the CDR3 DNA reads TGTGCCAGCTCACCCAGGACAACGCCTCAAGAGACCCAGTACTTC.

This clonotype was observed many times. This chain uses TRBV4-1 with TRBJ2-3; 15 nucleotides match TRBD2. Germline CDR1 reads MGHRA; CDR2 reads YSYEKL. Trimming removed 5 bases from V and 5 bases from J; junction bases left unmatched: 5. There are 16 residues in the CDR3. CDR3 region: CASSKGTSGGIDTQYF. The DNA of the CDR3 is TGCGCCAGCAGCAAAGGGACTAGCGGGGGGATAGATACGCAGTATTTT.

V gene TRBV7-2 combines with J gene TRBJ2-7; D not resolved. The CDR3 loop spans 14 amino acids. Germline loops: CDR1 SGHTA, CDR2 FQGNSA. Deletions cut 4 bases from V and 0 bases from J, with 10 bases between. The CDR3: CASSSFADSYEQYF. The CDR3 DNA follows: TGTGCCAGCAGCTCTTTCGCCGACTCCTACGAGCAGTACTTC.

The sample holds a few counts of this clonotype. This chain connects TRBV5-6 to TRBJ1-4; D unclear. Germline V gene data show CDR1 as SGHDT and CDR2 as YYEEEE. V gave up 3 bases and J gave up 8 bases, with 17 bases separating them. The CDR3 runs 15 residues. The CDR3 loop is CASSSRGGFQEKLFF. The CDR3, as DNA: TGTGCCAGCAGCTCCCGTGGTGGGTTTCAGGAAAAACTGTTTTTT. Filled out from reference TRBV5-6 and TRBJ1-4, the complete variable domain reads DAGVTQSPTHLIKTRGQQVTLRCSPKSGHDTVSWYQQALGQGPQFIFQYYEEEERQRGNFPDRFSGHQFPNYSSELNVNALLLGDSALYLCASSSRGGFQEKLFFGSGTQLSVL.

V and J are TRBV11-3 and TRBJ2-7, with 7 bases identical to TRBD1. Looked up from germline, CDR1 is SGHNT and CDR2 is YENEEA. CDR3 size: 15 residues. The V and J ends lost 5 bases and 0 bases, in that order; junction bases with no gene match: 7. DNA for the CDR3: TGTGCCAGCAGCAGAAGACAGGGTCGCTCCTACGAGCAGTACTTC. As protein: CASSRRQGRSYEQYF.

This clonotype was seen a handful of times. This chain uses TRBV6-1 with TRBJ2-7, with 11 nucleotides matching TRBD2. The V and J ends lost 6 bases and 3 bases, in that order; junction bases with no gene match: 13. Per germline, CDR1 MNHNS and CDR2 SASEGT. The CDR3 runs 17 residues. The CDR3 nucleotides are TGTGCCAGCAGCCCTATAATACCCGGGACTAGCGGCTACGAGCAGTACTTC. Protein product: CASSPIIPGTSGYEQYF.

This clonotype was observed a handful of times. The rearrangement uses TRBV29-1 and TRBJ2-5; 9 positions agree with TRBD2. The CDR3 totals 11 residues. From germline, CDR1 is SQVTM and CDR2 ANQGSEA. The CDR3 here is CGASGAETQYF. The CDR3 DNA reads as TGCGGGGCTAGCGGGGCAGAGACCCAGTACTTC.

This clonotype came up a few times. The genes are TRBV25-1 and TRBJ2-3; maybe TRBD1 (6 bases). From germline, CDR1 is MGHDK and CDR2 SYGVNS. CDR3 length equals 13 residues. Trimming shortened V by 10 bases and J by 5 bases, and 16 bases separated the two germline ends. The DNA of the CDR3 is TGTGCCACCCAGGACAGAACCATAGATACGCAGTATTTT. This translates into CATQDRTIDTQYF.

V usage is TRBV5-1 and J usage is TRBJ1-1, with D unclear. The V gene lost 7 bases and the J gene lost 5 bases, with 15 bases spanning the gap. Germline V CDR1 and CDR2: SGHRS, YFSETQ. This CDR3 has 13 residues. For the CDR3, the DNA is TGCGCCAGCTCGGAGCACCCGAAAACTGAAGCTTTCTTT. It encodes CASSEHPKTEAFF.

This rearrangement joins TRBV4-1 to TRBJ2-3; 11 bases line up with TRBD2. From germline, CDR1 is MGHRA and CDR2 YSYEKL. The CDR3 is 17 amino acids. Losses at the gene ends were 5 bases for V and 4 bases for J; bases not matched to a gene: 11. The CDR3 bases are TGCGCCAGCAGCAGAATGGTGGGACTAGCGGCGCCAGATACGCAGTATTTT. It yields the protein CASSRMVGLAAPDTQYF.

The chain couples TRBV7-9 to TRBJ2-2, with D possibly being TRBD2 (5 bases). V was pared by 3 bases and J by 1 base, with 6 bases between. This CDR3 has 14 amino acids. Per the germline V gene, CDR1 is SEHNR and CDR2 is FQNEAQ (reference sequence). Here the CDR3 DNA reads TGTGCCAGCAGCTTCCGGGAGAACACCGGGGAGCTGTTTTTT. As protein: CASSFRENTGELFF.

At least ten counts were recorded for this clonotype. The chain couples TRBV5-1 to TRBJ2-5; maybe TRBD2 (5 bases). The CDR3 is 15 residues long. Germline loops: CDR1 SGHRS, CDR2 YFSETQ. Trimming left V 0 bases short and J 1 base short, with 10 bases between. Here the CDR3 DNA reads TGCGCCAGCAGCTTGGATCCGGGGTCCCAAGAGACCCAGTACTTC. This encodes CASSLDPGSQETQYF.

This clonotype was detected only a few times. The chain recombines TRBV12-3 or TRBV12-4 with TRBJ2-2; 8 nucleotides match TRBD2. The CDR3 spans 14 residues. V gave up 10 bases and J gave up 5 bases; unmatched junction bases: 9. The CDR3, as DNA: TGTGCCACCCTCCGGGCGGGAGGAACCGGGGAGCTGTTTTTT. It encodes CATLRAGGTGELFF.

Regarding this clonotype: A much more abundant neighbour one base away suggests this may be a read error. The rearrangement joins TRBV5-1 to TRBJ2-5, with D possibly TRBD2 on 6 matching bases. Germline CDR1 is SGHRS and CDR2 is YFSETQ. The CDR3 length is 14 residues. CDR3 sequence (DNA): TGCGCCAGCAGCTTGTCGGCGGGGCAAGAGATCCAGTACTTC. This encodes CASSLSAGQEIQYF.

This chain joins TRBV18 and TRBJ2-2; no clear D gene. V lost 1 base and J 0 bases, leaving 9 bases between the germline ends. The CDR3 spans 16 residues. CDR1 is KGHSH, CDR2 LQKENI, per germline. This CDR3 is CASSPQGSTNTGELFF. As DNA, the CDR3 is TGTGCCAGCTCACCACAGGGATCTACGAACACCGGGGAGCTGTTTTTT.

This clonotype has only a few counts. The chain links TRBV20-1 to TRBJ2-1; either TRBD1 or TRBD2 may supply D (6 bases each). CDR1 and CDR2 (germline): DFQATT, SNEGSKA (reference sequence). V was clipped by 3 bases and J by 2 bases, with 8 bases between them. The CDR3 consists of 13 residues. The DNA of the CDR3 is TGCAGTGCTAGGAGGGGGGCCTACAATGAGCAGTTCTTC. It is translated as CSARRGAYNEQFF.

V is TRBV12-3 or TRBV12-4 and J is TRBJ1-4, with TRBD1 identical over 8 bases. V trimming: 2 bases; J trimming: 10 bases; junction bases outside the gene matches: 15. The CDR3 loop spans 17 amino acids. The CDR3 loop reads CASSLSGQGATFRKLFF. The CDR3 DNA is TGTGCCAGCAGTTTATCGGGGCAGGGGGCGACGTTTCGAAAACTGTTTTTT.

The rearrangement joins TRBV27 to TRBJ2-5, with D possibly matching TRBD2 (6 bases). CDR3 length: 14 residues. Germline CDR1 MNHEY, CDR2 SMNVEV (reference sequence). V lost 6 bases to trimming and J lost 5 bases, with 16 bases between them. This CDR3 is CASSLIGGVETQYF. CDR3 bases: TGTGCCAGCAGCCTCATTGGCGGGGTCGAGACCCAGTACTTC.

This clonotype was seen a few times. The rearrangement links TRBV20-1 to TRBJ2-1, with TRBD1 as a possible D gene (6 bases). Germline V gene lookup returns CDR1 DFQATT and CDR2 SNEGSKA (reference sequence). This CDR3 is built from 12 residues. The V gene lost 1 base and the J gene lost 6 bases, with 7 bases spanning the gap. This CDR3 is CSARGQVNEQFF. In DNA form, the CDR3 reads TGCAGTGCTAGAGGACAGGTCAATGAGCAGTTCTTC.

This clonotype was counted between two and nine times. One end of the junction varies from germline; a read error may be responsible. The chain combines TRBV2 with TRBJ2-5; tentatively, D is TRBD2 (6 bases). CDR3 size: 12 residues. CDR1 SNHLY and CDR2 FYNNEI come from the germline V gene. CDR3 nucleotides: TGTGCCAGCAGTGAAGAGACGACTAGACTGAACTTC. Encoded protein: CASSEETTRLNF.

The chain joins TRBV11-2 to TRBJ2-7; 7 positions match TRBD1. J was trimmed by 2 bases and V by 2 bases; bases with no gene match: 9. The germline gives CDR1 SGHAT, CDR2 FQNNGV. CDR3 length equals 16 residues. The CDR3 reads CASSLRDSPTTYEQYF. CDR3 nucleotides: TGTGCCAGCAGCTTACGGGACAGCCCTACTACCTACGAGCAGTACTTC.

This clonotype has at least ten counts. The chain couples TRBV4-3 to TRBJ2-3; 9 nucleotides match TRBD2. Per the germline V gene, CDR1 is LGHNA and CDR2 is YSLEER. The CDR3 is made up of 16 amino acids. J lost 2 bases, V lost 2 bases, and 5 bases had no gene match. The CDR3 here is CASSQNSGRHTDTQYF. The CDR3 DNA sequence: TGCGCCAGCAGCCAAAACAGCGGGAGGCACACAGATACGCAGTATTTT.

This clonotype was counted only a few times. J is TRBJ2-7 and V is TRBV28; 11 bases match TRBD1. This CDR3 has 18 residues. V was clipped by 6 bases and J by 7 bases; unmatched bases: 20. Germline CDR1 reads MDHEN; CDR2 reads SYDVKM. The CDR3 region has the DNA TGTGCCAGCAGCCTTATTCCGGGACAGGGGGGAAAATCGGGTGAGCAGTACTTC. Protein product: CASSLIPGQGGKSGEQYF.

This clonotype was picked up a small number of times. V and J are TRBV29-1 and TRBJ1-5; no clear D. V was cut by 0 bases and J by 2 bases, with 11 bases left in between. There are 15 residues in the CDR3. Germline loops: CDR1 SQVTM, CDR2 ANQGSEA. CDR3 residues: CSVEEQTAGNQPQHF. The CDR3 DNA is TGCAGCGTTGAAGAGCAGACCGCCGGCAATCAGCCCCAGCATTTT.